This T cell receptor beta chain was sequenced in a study of blood T cell repertoires in COVID-19. Study information: Acute-phase and convalescent COVID-19 samples originated in the United States, Italy and Spain. Sample material is recorded as cDNA or gDNA derived from T cells, B-cell-depleted T cells, or PBMCs.

In the source study's methods: Amplifying reference gene primers gave estimates of nucleated cell counts. Produced via immunoSEQ multiplex PCR; TCRdb's table is partial and in-frame only. V, J and clone size are those of that table, while D and trimming were read from the DNA. The repertoire holds roughly 70,000 clones, roughly 86% seen once, with approximately 4.1% in the top ten. V lost 6 bases to trimming and J lost 3 bases; unmatched junction nucleotides: 10. CDR1 MDHEN and CDR2 SYDVKM come from the germline V gene. CDR3 length equals 16 residues. Sequences were obtained from peripheral blood. This TCR came from a man between 65 and 85 years old with active COVID-19. The V call is TRBV28, the J call TRBJ2-5; 10 positions agree with TRBD2. CDR3 in amino acids: CASRPLRGTSEETQYF. CDR3 sequence (DNA): TGTGCCAGCAGGCCCCTGAGGGGGACTAGCGAAGAGACCCAGTACTTC. The entire variable domain, with the rest obtained from reference TRBV28 and TRBJ2-5, is as follows: DVKVTQSSRYLVKRTGEKVFLECVQDMDHENMFWYRQDPGLGLRLIYFSYDVKMKEKGDIPEGYSVSREKKERFSLILESASTNQTSMYLCASRPLRGTSEETQYFGPGTRLLVL.